This passage covers 18 T cell receptor beta chains from one sample sequenced in a study of blood T cell repertoires in COVID-19. Using immunoSEQ multiplex PCR, the repertoire was profiled, and TCRdb retains in-frame clones only, with some absent. The data contain approximately 220,000 clones, about 85% of them singletons. Sequencing was carried out using PBMCs or T cells enriched from blood (not recorded which). These receptors all come from a man aged 40-49 years who had recovered from COVID-19.

This chain links TRBV6-5 with TRBJ2-7; 9 bases fit TRBD1. Trimming took 4 bases from V and 5 from J; bases not matched to a gene: 6. Germline V gives CDR1 MNHEY, CDR2 SVGAGI. This CDR3 has 14 amino acids. The CDR3 DNA sequence: TGTGCCAGCAGTTCCGGGACAGGGCTCAACGAGCAGTACTTC. It translates to CASSSGTGLNEQYF.

This chain joins TRBV5-4 and TRBJ2-5; D not resolved. Trimming shortened V by 0 bases and J by 1 base, and 10 bases separated the two germline ends. The CDR3 is 15 residues long. CDR1 and CDR2 from the germline V gene are SGHNT and YYREEE (reference sequence). The CDR3: CASSLAGLVQETQYF. CDR3 in DNA: TGTGCCAGCAGCTTGGCGGGTCTCGTCCAAGAGACCCAGTACTTC.

The chain joins TRBV5-5 to TRBJ1-3; TRBD1 is a possible D gene (5 bases). CDR3 size: 15 residues. Germline lookup yields CDR1 SGHKS and CDR2 YYEKEE (reference sequence). V was pared by 1 base and J by 1 base, with 9 bases between. The CDR3 protein is CASSLQGGSGNTIYF. Here the CDR3 DNA reads TGTGCCAGCAGCTTGCAGGGAGGTTCTGGAAACACCATATATTTT.

This chain uses TRBV23-1 with TRBJ2-2; TRBD1 is a possible D gene (5 bases). TRBV23-1 is an open reading frame whose function is uncertain. Deletions cut 8 bases from V and 1 base from J, with 17 bases between. This CDR3 region has 16 residues. As DNA, the CDR3 is TGCGCCAGCCTTGGAGTGCGGACAAGGAACACCGGGGAGCTGTTTTTT. Residues: CASLGVRTRNTGELFF.

The genes are TRBV27 and TRBJ2-5; the match to TRBD1 covers 7 bases. The CDR3 extends over 15 amino acids. J lost 2 bases, V lost 8 bases, and 11 bases had no gene match. Per the germline V gene, CDR1 is MNHEY and CDR2 is SMNVEV (reference sequence). CDR3 sequence: CASGDRASLQETQYF. In nucleotides, the CDR3 is TGTGCCAGCGGTGACAGGGCCAGCCTACAAGAGACCCAGTACTTC.

This clone was seen a single time. The chain couples TRBV7-2 to TRBJ1-4; 7 nucleotides match TRBD1. This CDR3 is built from 14 residues. V shed 3 bases and J 7 bases; nucleotides not matched to a gene: 5. Germline V gene lookup returns CDR1 SGHTA and CDR2 FQGNSA. The CDR3 DNA is TGTGCCAGCAGCTTCGACAGGGCGACTGAAAAACTGTTTTTT. This sequence encodes CASSFDRATEKLFF.

This chain joins TRBV19 and TRBJ2-1; 11 nucleotides agree with TRBD2. V dropped 6 bases and J dropped 7; count of bases not matched to a gene: 5. Germline V lookup: CDR1 LNHDA, CDR2 SQIVND (reference sequence). The CDR3 length is 14 residues. CDR3: CASRLAGGDNEQFF. CDR3 sequence (DNA): TGTGCCAGTAGGTTAGCGGGAGGGGATAATGAGCAGTTCTTC.

In its sample, this clone was seen a few times. The chain carries TRBV7-2 and TRBJ2-3; 8 nucleotides match TRBD2. The ends lost 6 bases at V and 4 bases at J; junction bases unmatched: 0. CDR1 is SGHTA and CDR2 is FQGNSA in the germline V gene. The CDR3 loop spans 12 amino acids. CDR3 in amino acids: CASRRGADTQYF. The CDR3 DNA is TGTGCCAGCAGGCGGGGGGCAGATACGCAGTATTTT.

CDR3 residues: CASIFSGSQETQYF. CDR3 bases: TGTGCCAGCATATTTAGCGGGAGTCAAGAGACCCAGTACTTC. This chain joins TRBV6-5 and TRBJ2-5; 9 nucleotides line up with TRBD2. V was clipped by 7 bases and J by 2 bases; unmatched bases: 5. Germline V gene data show CDR1 as MNHEY and CDR2 as SVGAGI. CDR3 length: 14 amino acids.

The chain carries TRBV6-5 and TRBJ2-7; 12 positions match TRBD2. The CDR3 sequence is 14 residues long. Looked up from germline, CDR1 is MNHEY and CDR2 is SVGAGI. V lost 7 bases to trimming and J lost 2 bases; unmatched junction nucleotides: 3. The CDR3 loop reads CASNLAGGPYEQYF. CDR3 sequence (DNA): TGTGCCAGCAACCTAGCGGGAGGGCCCTACGAGCAGTACTTC.

This clone was recorded a few times. The CDR3 sequence: CASSSFGTGLYEQYF. The CDR3 DNA reads as TGTGCCAGCAGCTCCTTCGGGACAGGCCTGTACGAGCAGTACTTC. The chain employs TRBV28 and TRBJ2-7, with 8 bases fitting TRBD1. CDR3 length equals 15 residues. The trim removed 6 bases at V and 4 bases at J, leaving 11 bases unmatched. Germline V gene sequence: CDR1 MDHEN, CDR2 SYDVKM.

This sequence joins TRBV4-1 and TRBJ2-7, with 8 positions matching TRBD2. CDR3 length: 16 residues. Per the germline V gene, CDR1 is MGHRA and CDR2 is YSYEKL. After removal of 0 bases from V and 0 bases from J, the junction contained 4 bases not matched to a gene. The CDR3 reads CASSQEGGRSSYEQYF. The CDR3 DNA sequence: TGCGCCAGCAGCCAAGAGGGCGGGAGGTCCTCCTACGAGCAGTACTTC.

The chain couples TRBV7-3 to TRBJ2-1; TRBD2 agrees at 7 bases. The germline V gene has CDR1 SGHTA and CDR2 FQGTGA. V was clipped by 5 bases and J by 4 bases; unmatched bases: 5. The CDR3 is 14 amino acids. CDR3 nucleotides: TGTGCCAGCAGCCCGGGGGGTGCGTACAATGAGCAGTTCTTC. Protein: CASSPGGAYNEQFF.

The V gene is TRBV2, the J gene TRBJ1-5, with 8 nucleotides matching TRBD1. This CDR3 is 13 amino acids long. The junction had 2 bases not matched to a gene; V was cut back by 4 bases and J by 6 bases. In germline, CDR1 is SNHLY, CDR2 FYNNEI. In DNA, the CDR3 is TGTGCCAGCAGTGGACAGGGGAGTCAGCCCCAGCATTTT. It yields the protein CASSGQGSQPQHF.

This chain uses TRBV12-3 or TRBV12-4 with TRBJ1-4; no clear D gene. The CDR3 has 12 amino acids. V lost 3 bases and J lost 8, with 7 bases in between. The CDR3, as DNA: TGTGCCAGCAGTTTCCTAGGCGAAAAACTGTTTTTT. Protein: CASSFLGEKLFF.

This chain links TRBV19 with TRBJ2-7, with 7 positions matching TRBD2. The CDR3 sequence is 17 residues long. Per the germline V gene, CDR1 is LNHDA and CDR2 is SQIVND (reference sequence). The V segment lost 0 bases and the J segment 0 bases; nucleotides outside the gene matches: 8. CDR3: CASSIDHGGMSSYEQYF. The CDR3, as DNA: TGTGCCAGTAGTATAGACCACGGGGGGATGAGCTCCTACGAGCAGTACTTC.

The V and J genes are TRBV29-1 and TRBJ1-2; D gene unclear. V was pared by 4 bases and J by 2 bases, with 11 bases between. The germline V gene encodes CDR1 SQVTM and CDR2 ANQGSEA. The CDR3 is 13 residues long. Here the CDR3 reads CSVGLTINYGYTF. The CDR3 region has the DNA TGCAGCGTTGGCCTAACGATCAACTATGGCTACACCTTC. Full variable domain (missing parts from reference TRBV29-1 and TRBJ1-2): SAVISQKPSRDICQRGTSLTIQCQVDSQVTMMFWYRQQPGQSLTLIATANQGSEATYESGFVIDKFPISRPNLTFSTLTVSNMSPEDSSIYLCSVGLTINYGYTFGSGTRLTVV.

The chain employs TRBV27 and TRBJ2-7; D is unresolved. Germline-derived CDR1 and CDR2 are MNHEY and SMNVEV (reference sequence). Trimming removed 6 bases at V and 9 bases at J, with 24 bases between. This CDR3 has 15 residues. Here the CDR3 DNA reads TGTGCCAGCAGCCTAAGCGAGCAGCTACGTCCCGTGCAGTACTTC. It encodes CASSLSEQLRPVQYF.